This T cell receptor (beta chain) appears in the sequencing data of a study of T cell changes during pregnancy in multiple sclerosis. Data came from immunoSEQ multiplex PCR; TCRdb stores just in-frame clones and leaves some out. The sample yields tens of thousands of clones, about nine tenths seen once. The CDR3 spans 14 residues. Trimming removed 3 bases at V and 4 bases at J, with 11 bases between. The germline V gene has CDR1 SGDLS and CDR2 YYNGEE. In this sample, this clone turned up once. This chain joins TRBV9 and TRBJ1-5; D remains ambiguous. The material was CD4+ T cells from peripheral blood mononuclear cells, obtained after pregnancy. The clonotype was recovered from a female donor in good health, enrolled as a control in a pregnancy study. The CDR3: CASSDSGKNQPQHF. In DNA form, the CDR3 reads TGTGCCAGCAGCGACAGTGGTAAGAATCAGCCCCAGCATTTT.